This TCR beta chain was captured by sequencing in a study of T cells in Graves' hyperthyroidism and ophthalmopathy. CDR1 is MNHEY, CDR2 SMNVEV, per germline (reference sequence). This CDR3 has 16 residues. The junction had 7 bases not matched to a gene; V was cut back by 5 bases and J by 1 base. Notes on the study in general: Stable hyperthyroidism was told apart from ophthalmopathy by a model built on 13 V-J features.

In regard to this clonotype: Its specificity is not known.

RNA transcripts provided the source from which TCR beta CDR3 regions were amplified. The HTBI primer set drove a first-round RT-PCR of the TCR CDR3. Each CDR3 protein gets one entry after TCRdb re-called the multiplex PCR reads with MiXCR. The data show roughly 350,000 distinct CDR3 sequences, roughly 15% seen once. Sequencing used blood. This TCR derives from a woman aged 30 to 39 with Graves' ophthalmopathy. The rearrangement joins TRBV27 to TRBJ2-3; 9 bases fit TRBD1. The DNA for the CDR3 is TGTGCCAGCAGTCCCCTGGGACAGGGAGGCACAGATACGCAGTATTTT. This translates into CASSPLGQGGTDTQYF.